What follows are 18 T cell receptor beta chains derived from one specimen sequenced in a study of CD8+CD57+ T cells in acquired aplastic anemia. TCR beta VDJ and CDR3 profiles were obtained from a genomic DNA template. TCRdb reanalysed the reads using MiXCR and keeps one entry per CDR3 protein. This table holds over 150,000 distinct CDR3 sequences, roughly half found once. The sequenced sample was sorted CD4+, CD8+, or CD8+CD57+ T cells (not recorded which) from PBMCs. These receptors originate from a human donor in good health, serving as a control.

This clonotype has ten or more counts. The chain joins TRBV2 to TRBJ1-5, with 9 bases that match TRBD1. CDR3 size: 17 residues. V shed 6 bases, J shed 0 bases, and the junction held 9 bases outside the gene matches. Germline V gene sequence: CDR1 SNHLY, CDR2 FYNNEI. The CDR3 DNA follows: TGTGCCAGCAGGCCCGGGACAGGGTTTTATAGCAATCAGCCCCAGCATTTT. Encoded protein: CASRPGTGFYSNQPQHF.

In this sample, this clonotype turned up many times. This rearrangement joins TRBV2 to TRBJ1-1; 9 nucleotides agree with TRBD1. This CDR3 contains 15 residues. Germline assignment: CDR1 SNHLY and CDR2 FYNNEI. V gave up 7 bases and J gave up 1 base; unmatched junction bases: 7. CDR3 residues: CASISLGQGNTEAFF. CDR3 in DNA: TGTGCCAGCATATCCCTGGGACAGGGGAACACTGAAGCTTTCTTT.

J is TRBJ2-1 and V is TRBV9; TRBD2 agrees at 8 bases. V trimming: 4 bases; J trimming: 16 bases; junction bases outside the gene matches: 10. Germline values: CDR1 SGDLS, CDR2 YYNGEE. The CDR3 covers 12 residues. The CDR3 DNA reads as TGTGCCAGCAGCCGGGGGGGTCGGCGTAAATTCTTC. It is translated as CASSRGGRRKFF.

This clonotype was found many times. The V and J genes are TRBV19 and TRBJ2-7; TRBD1 matches 10 bases. Germline V gives CDR1 LNHDA, CDR2 SQIVND (reference sequence). This CDR3 contains 15 residues. The V and J ends lost 4 bases and 3 bases, in that order; junction bases with no gene match: 6. The CDR3 loop reads CASSRSGTGDYEQYF. The CDR3 DNA sequence: TGTGCCAGTAGTAGGTCCGGGACAGGGGACTACGAGCAGTACTTC. Drawing the rest from reference TRBV19 and TRBJ2-7, the complete variable domain is DGGITQSPKYLFRKEGQNVTLSCEQNLNHDAMYWYRQDPGQGLRLIYYSQIVNDFQKGDIAEGYSVSREKKESFPLTVTSAQKNPTAFYLCASSRSGTGDYEQYFGPGTRLTVT.

This clonotype has only a few counts. The chain carries TRBV19 and TRBJ2-5, with a weak D call TRBD1 (6 bases). Germline CDR1 LNHDA, CDR2 SQIVND (reference sequence). Trimming took 5 bases from V and 0 from J, leaving 10 bases between them. There are 14 residues in the CDR3. The CDR3 reads CASSPRQDQETQYF. CDR3 bases: TGTGCCAGTAGTCCGAGACAGGACCAAGAGACCCAGTACTTC.

Ten or more counts support this clonotype. The chain combines TRBV20-1 with TRBJ2-2; TRBD2 aligns across 11 bases. With V trimmed by 3 bases and J by 3 bases, 6 bases remained unmatched. Per germline, CDR1 DFQATT and CDR2 SNEGSKA (reference sequence). CDR3 length: 16 amino acids. CDR3 protein: CSASISGGADTGELFF. DNA for the CDR3: TGCAGTGCTAGTATTAGCGGGGGGGCAGACACCGGGGAGCTGTTTTTT.

This clonotype occurred many times. V and J are TRBV28 and TRBJ1-5; the match to TRBD1 covers 7 bases. The CDR3 length is 17 residues. Germline-derived CDR1 and CDR2 are MDHEN and SYDVKM. With 4 bases clipped from V and 3 bases from J, the junction kept 12 bases outside the gene matches. The CDR3 loop is CASSSPGTDVNNQPQHF. The CDR3 bases are TGTGCCAGCAGTTCCCCCGGGACAGACGTTAACAATCAGCCCCAGCATTTT.

The rearrangement links TRBV20-1 to TRBJ2-5; D perhaps matches TRBD2 (5 bases). V was clipped by 4 bases and J by 9 bases, with 15 bases between them. This CDR3 region has 12 residues. The germline CDR1 and CDR2 sequences are DFQATT and SNEGSKA (reference sequence). The CDR3 DNA reads as TGCAGTGCTACTGCTTCGGTGGAGGCCCAGTACTTC. As protein: CSATASVEAQYF.

This clonotype was counted between two and nine times. The gene calls are TRBV10-2 and TRBJ2-7; 8 bases are a match to TRBD1. From germline, CDR1 is WSHSY and CDR2 SAAADI. Germline trimming cut 7 bases from V and 2 bases from J; bases unmatched to any gene: 10. CDR3 length equals 15 residues. CDR3: CASNAGTGPPYEQYF. DNA for the CDR3: TGCGCCAGCAACGCCGGGACAGGTCCACCCTACGAGCAGTACTTC.

This clonotype appeared many times. The gene calls are TRBV6-5 and TRBJ2-3; D perhaps matches TRBD1 (6 bases). The CDR3 is 16 residues long. The germline CDR1 and CDR2 sequences are MNHEY and SVGAGI. The V and J ends lost 6 bases and 3 bases respectively, with 19 bases between them. CDR3 sequence: CASSPGTSLRTDTQYF. The CDR3 region has the DNA TGTGCCAGCAGCCCCGGGACATCCCTGAGGACAGATACGCAGTATTTT.

This chain connects TRBV6-2 or TRBV6-3 to TRBJ2-3; a possible D gene is TRBD2 (6 bases). Germline CDR1 and CDR2: MNHEY and SVGEGT. This CDR3 is built from 16 residues. Trimming took off 8 bases at V and 1 base at J, with 19 bases between the two ends. The CDR3 DNA sequence: TGTGCCAGCCAAGAAAACTGGGCTAGCGGCACAGATACGCAGTATTTT. Translation: CASQENWASGTDTQYF.

The rearrangement links TRBV19 to TRBJ1-1; no definite D call. The V end lost 1 base, the J end lost 0 bases, and 15 bases lay between the germline ends. This CDR3 is built from 17 residues. Germline CDR1 is LNHDA and CDR2 is SQIVND (reference sequence). The chain's CDR3 is CASSIGPRPTMNTEAFF. CDR3 DNA sequence: TGTGCCAGTAGTATAGGTCCGAGGCCCACCATGAACACTGAAGCTTTCTTT.

Details on this clonotype: This may be a read error, as it is one base from a much larger clone. The chain uses TRBV19 and TRBJ2-1; D may be TRBD2 (6 bases). Germline assignment: CDR1 LNHDA and CDR2 SQIVND (reference sequence). The CDR3 spans 15 residues. CDR3 loop: CASSSGGDSFNAQFF. The DNA for the CDR3 is TGTGCCAGTAGTAGTGGCGGGGATTCCTTCAATGCGCAGTTCTTC. Combining the CDR3 with reference TRBV19 and TRBJ2-1 gives the whole variable domain DGGITQSPKYLFRKEGQNVTLSCEQNLNHDAMYWYRQDPGQGLRLIYYSQIVNDFQKGDIAEGYSVSREKKESFPLTVTSAQKNPTAFYLCASSSGGDSFNAQFFGPGTRLTVL.

This clonotype was observed at least ten times. The chain uses TRBV7-2 and TRBJ2-3; weak D call: TRBD2 (7 bases). Germline CDR1 is SGHTA and CDR2 is FQGNSA. CDR3 length: 15 amino acids. V was clipped by 2 bases and J by 4 bases, with 13 bases between them. Written as DNA, the CDR3 is TGTGCCAGCAGCTTAATAGGGGGGGTCCCAGATACGCAGTATTTT. Encoded protein: CASSLIGGVPDTQYF. The full variable domain, rest sourced from reference TRBV7-2 and TRBJ2-3, is GAGVSQSPSNKVTEKGKDVELRCDPISGHTALYWYRQSLGQGLEFLIYFQGNSAPDKSGLPSDRFSAERTGGSVSTLTIQRTQQEDSAVYLCASSLIGGVPDTQYFGPGTRLTVL.

This chain joins TRBV2 and TRBJ1-1, with a tentative D call TRBD1 (5 bases). Germline V gene sequence: CDR1 SNHLY, CDR2 FYNNEI. With 6 bases removed from V and 0 bases from J, the gap between germline ends came to 14 bases. The CDR3 spans 15 residues. CDR3 in amino acids: CASSVLGGVNTEAFF. In DNA form, the CDR3 reads TGTGCCAGCAGCGTCTTGGGAGGGGTGAACACTGAAGCTTTCTTT.

A few counts support this clonotype. This CDR3 reads CASSIEQGRWGYTF. DNA of the CDR3: TGTGCCAGTAGTATCGAACAGGGGAGGTGGGGCTACACCTTC. The rearrangement links TRBV19 to TRBJ1-2; 7 nucleotides align to TRBD1. V shed 3 bases, J shed 8 bases, and the junction held 9 bases outside the gene matches. The germline CDR1 and CDR2 sequences are LNHDA and SQIVND (reference sequence). This CDR3 is 14 amino acids long. The whole variable domain, filled in from reference TRBV19 and TRBJ1-2, reads DGGITQSPKYLFRKEGQNVTLSCEQNLNHDAMYWYRQDPGQGLRLIYYSQIVNDFQKGDIAEGYSVSREKKESFPLTVTSAQKNPTAFYLCASSIEQGRWGYTFGSGTRLTVV.

The chain joins TRBV7-3 to TRBJ2-5; 10 bases match TRBD1. Trimming at V came to 2 bases and at J to 5 bases, leaving 11 bases not matched to a gene. The CDR3 loop spans 17 amino acids. Germline V lookup: CDR1 SGHTA, CDR2 FQGTGA. The CDR3 region has the DNA TGTGCCAGCAGCTTATTGGGCCCGGGACAGGGGAGGGAGACCCAGTACTTC. Translating it yields CASSLLGPGQGRETQYF.

The J gene is TRBJ2-7, the V gene TRBV4-3; D not certain. V was pared by 1 base and J by 5 bases, with 9 bases between. CDR3 length equals 13 residues. CDR1 and CDR2 from the germline V gene are LGHNA and YSLEER. CDR3 residues: CASSQGAFDEQYF. Written as DNA, the CDR3 is TGCGCCAGCAGCCAAGGGGCCTTCGACGAGCAGTACTTC.